Given below is one T cell receptor (beta chain) in context. Its antigen remains unidentified. No quality values exist for individual bases; no much larger clone is one base distant. The patients picked for sequencing were ones in whom flow cytometry had shown an expansion of CD8+CD57+ cells. Severe acquired aplastic anemia was diagnosed in all patients according to International Study of Aplastic Anemia and Agranulocytosis and Camitta criteria. Patients had received no therapy at the time of blood sampling. In the study, sorted CD4+ and CD8+ blood T cells from patients with severe aplastic anemia and from healthy subjects underwent deep sequencing of TCR repertoires. Patients were enrolled in the USA under clinicaltrials.gov protocols 00001620, 01623167, 00001397, 00071045, 00081523 and 00961064. Ficoll-Paque density gradient centrifugation was used to isolate peripheral blood mononuclear cells. Before DNA extraction, CD4+ and CD8+ T cells were sorted by FACS or by magnetic beads.

The trim is 6 bases for V and 0 bases for J, with a gap of 12 bases between the germline ends. CDR1 SNHLY and CDR2 FYNNEI were looked up in the germline V gene. The CDR3 goes from the cysteine to the phenylalanine over 14 residues. The entry retains the CDR3 DNA only, 42 bases that are in frame from base 1. The sample is drawn from a study of CD8+CD57+ T cells in acquired aplastic anemia (dated 2018 in TCRdb). With regard to the full study: A mean of around 3.3 ug of DNA, ranging from about 0.17 to 30 ug, was extracted from sorted CD4+ and CD8+ cells. CD8+CD57+ expansion was defined as frequency above the mean frequency observed in healthy subjects.

TCR beta VDJ combination and CDR3 sequence profiling used genomic DNA as the template. An Illumina HiSeq 2000 was the platform used for TCR repertoire sequencing. The paper's data handling went like this. TRBV/TRBJ rearrangement plots, CDR3 size and DJ length profiles, and Simpson's diversity index were used to evaluate the repertoires. The most abundant DNA sequence in the deep sequencing data was taken as the immunodominant clone. CDR3 amino acid sequences were checked for sharing between subjects and were compared against published repertoires and the VDJdb database. The raw public reads went through TCRdb reprocessing: fastp at Q25, MiXCR clone calling, in-frame beta chains kept. For every CDR3 protein sequence, its rows merge into one entry that carries the most common genes and DNA. What appears here as the V and J calls and clone size reflects TCRdb's work, not the paper's. Across this sample there are around 200,000 distinct CDR3 sequences, with roughly 53% seen only once. The ten largest clones represent 20% of the sample.

Findings and caveats that apply to the study as a whole: Roughly 29 CD8+ CDR3 sequences were found to be shared between patients and controls, but these sequences appeared to be highly expressed in patients and within the immunodominant clones of the patients. Patients and healthy controls showed no significant difference in CD8+ Simpson's diversity (P=0.060).

Input material: sorted CD4+, CD8+, or CD8+CD57+ T cells (not recorded which) from PBMCs. This clonotype was sampled from a human donor with aplastic anemia. Rearrangement joined TRBV2 to TRBJ2-7, and TRBD1 may be the D gene, going by 5 matching bases. The nucleotide sequence is TGTGCCAGCAGGGTTTCGGACACCTCCTACGAGCAGTACTTC. Protein translation: CASRVSDTSYEQYF. Reference TRBV2 and TRBJ2-7 proteins supply the regions before and after the CDR3; the full variable domain is: EPEVTQTPSHQVTQMGQEVILRCVPISNHLYFYWYRQILGQKVEFLVSFYNNEISEKSEIFDDQFSVERPDGSNFTLKIRSTKLEDSAMYFCASRVSDTSYEQYFGPGTRLTVT.